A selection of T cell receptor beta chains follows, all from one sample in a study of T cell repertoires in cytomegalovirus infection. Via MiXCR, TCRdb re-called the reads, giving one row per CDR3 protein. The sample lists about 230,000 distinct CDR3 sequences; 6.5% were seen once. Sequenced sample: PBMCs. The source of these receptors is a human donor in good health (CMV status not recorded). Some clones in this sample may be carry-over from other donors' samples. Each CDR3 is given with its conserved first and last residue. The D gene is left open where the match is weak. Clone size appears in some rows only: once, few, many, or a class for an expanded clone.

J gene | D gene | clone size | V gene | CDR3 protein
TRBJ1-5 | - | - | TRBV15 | CATSSRDVNQPQHF
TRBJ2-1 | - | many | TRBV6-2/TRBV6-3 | CASSYRPRDSSSYNEQFF
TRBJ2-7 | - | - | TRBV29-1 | CSVVNKAYEQYF
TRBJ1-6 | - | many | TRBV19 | CASSFTWAPESPLHF
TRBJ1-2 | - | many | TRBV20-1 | CSASTGTEWGYTF
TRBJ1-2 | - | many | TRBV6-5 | CASSYSRGNYGYTF
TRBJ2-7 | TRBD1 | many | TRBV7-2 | CASSSRTGGNEQYF
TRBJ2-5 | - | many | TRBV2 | CASNGALLYF
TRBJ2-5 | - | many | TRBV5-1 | CASSLAGSQEETQYF
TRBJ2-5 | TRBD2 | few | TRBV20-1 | CSAHTRGGDTQYF
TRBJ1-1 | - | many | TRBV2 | CASSAGRDTEAFF
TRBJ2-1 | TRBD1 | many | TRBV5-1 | CASSPGQGNEQFF
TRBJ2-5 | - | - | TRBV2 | CASSEPTTQYF
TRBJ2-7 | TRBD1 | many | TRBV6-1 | CASSKGTVYEQYF
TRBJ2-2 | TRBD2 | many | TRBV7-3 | CASSRRASGGANTGELFF
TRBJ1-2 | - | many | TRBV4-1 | CASSQGAIQVNYGYTF
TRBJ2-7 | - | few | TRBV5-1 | CASRLTQGPQYF
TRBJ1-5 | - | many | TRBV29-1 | CSVEEGGHPNQPQHF
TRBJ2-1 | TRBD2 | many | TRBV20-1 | CSASWRGGHSYNEQFF
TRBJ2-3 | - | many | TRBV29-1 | CSVEFVTADTQYF
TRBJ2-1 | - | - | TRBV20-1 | CSASRDGTYNEQFF
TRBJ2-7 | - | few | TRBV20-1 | CSKTIRGAPEQYF
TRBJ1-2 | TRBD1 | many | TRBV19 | CASSSTGDVYGYTF
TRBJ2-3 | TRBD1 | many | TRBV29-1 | CSVEVVGQGSGDTQYF
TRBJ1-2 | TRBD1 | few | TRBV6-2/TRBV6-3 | CASSYSWTGTENYGYTF
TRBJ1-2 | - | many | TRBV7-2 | CASSLGDRYGYTF
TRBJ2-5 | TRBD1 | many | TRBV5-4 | CASSSGTGEGGETQYF
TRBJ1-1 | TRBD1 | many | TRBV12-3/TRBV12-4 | CASSLSGQGATEAFF
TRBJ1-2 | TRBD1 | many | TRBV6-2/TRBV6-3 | CASSRTGAGYTF
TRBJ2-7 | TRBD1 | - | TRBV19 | CASTRRGLGEQYF
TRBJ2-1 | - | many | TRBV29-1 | CSVVLQGRGEQFF
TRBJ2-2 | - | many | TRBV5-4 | CASSVTGDTGELFF
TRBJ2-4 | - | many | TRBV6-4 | CASSDSNRRTEKNIQYF
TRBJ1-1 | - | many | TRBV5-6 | CASSLDIWDTEAFF
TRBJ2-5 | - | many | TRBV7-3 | CASSFSGMGETQYF
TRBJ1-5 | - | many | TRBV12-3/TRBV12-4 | CASSLGEYQPQHF
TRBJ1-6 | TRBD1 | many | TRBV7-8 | CASSLGDRASPLHF
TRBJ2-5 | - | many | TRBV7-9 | CASSAGRATTQETQYF
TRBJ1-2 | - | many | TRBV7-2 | CASSLGLGDGYTF
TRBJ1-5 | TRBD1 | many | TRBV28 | CASSSPGQGAGQPQHF
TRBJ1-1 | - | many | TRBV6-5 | CASKSSSRGRSDTEAFF
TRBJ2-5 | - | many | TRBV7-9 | CASSLGIYQETQYF
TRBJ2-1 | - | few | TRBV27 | CASTIMGGRQFF
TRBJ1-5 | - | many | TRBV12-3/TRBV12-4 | CASGRAGNQPQHF
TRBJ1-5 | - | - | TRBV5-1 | CASSVSPDQPQHF
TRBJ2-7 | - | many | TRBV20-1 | CSARAALYEQYF
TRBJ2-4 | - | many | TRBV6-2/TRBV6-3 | CASSRTGSLAKNIQYF
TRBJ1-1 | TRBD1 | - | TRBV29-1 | CSVRRQGERTEAFF
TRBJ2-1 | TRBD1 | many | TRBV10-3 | CAISWTGPGNEQFF
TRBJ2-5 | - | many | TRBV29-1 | CSVSKGKDWETQYF
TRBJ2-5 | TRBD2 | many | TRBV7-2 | CASSLGGGTGETQYF
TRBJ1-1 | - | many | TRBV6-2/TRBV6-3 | CASSYPLLRTWNTEAFF
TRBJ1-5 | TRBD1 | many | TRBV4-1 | CASSQDTGTGYQPQHF
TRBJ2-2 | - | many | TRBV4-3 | CASSQDSAGESGELFF
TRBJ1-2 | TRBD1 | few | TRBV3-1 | CASSQSDRDRGYTF